What follows are 8 T cell receptor beta chains derived from one specimen sequenced in a study of blood T cell repertoires in COVID-19. Measured with immunoSEQ multiplex PCR; TCRdb has only the in-frame clones, and not every one. The sample comprises some 110,000 clones, around 79% of which are singletons, and 2% to 3% rests with the top ten. Sequencing was performed on peripheral blood. These TCRs come from a man in his forties or fifties with acute or convalescent COVID-19.

The rearrangement links TRBV7-8 to TRBJ2-1; D not resolved. Deletions cut 4 bases from V and 6 bases from J, with 13 bases between. Germline CDR1 reads SGHVS; CDR2 reads FQNEAQ. This CDR3 has 14 residues. The CDR3 spells CASSSVRRSNEQFF. CDR3 coding DNA: TGTGCCAGCAGCTCAGTTCGGAGATCCAATGAGCAGTTCTTC.

V and J are TRBV19 and TRBJ1-1, with TRBD1 identical over 10 bases. CDR3 length equals 13 residues. After removal of 9 bases from V and 4 bases from J, the junction contained 5 bases not matched to a gene. Looked up from germline, CDR1 is LNHDA and CDR2 is SQIVND (reference sequence). The CDR3 reads CASLDRGPTEAFF. The CDR3 DNA reads TGTGCCAGCCTCGACAGGGGGCCCACTGAAGCTTTCTTT.

This clone turned up a few times. The CDR3 region is CASSSGTSGGTYTYEQYF. The CDR3 DNA reads as TGTGCCAGCAGCTCCGGGACTAGCGGGGGGACCTATACCTACGAGCAGTACTTC. The chain combines TRBV7-9 with TRBJ2-7, with 15 positions matching TRBD2. Trimming at V came to 4 bases and at J to 2 bases, leaving 9 bases not matched to a gene. Germline loops: CDR1 SEHNR, CDR2 FQNEAQ (reference sequence). The CDR3 sequence is 18 residues long.

V usage is TRBV28 and J usage is TRBJ2-1; TRBD2 aligns across 7 bases. Germline V gene data show CDR1 as MDHEN and CDR2 as SYDVKM. V dropped 3 bases and J dropped 8; count of bases not matched to a gene: 7. This CDR3 contains 14 residues. For the CDR3, the DNA is TGTGCCAGCAGTTTTCGGGGGAGGGTAGATGAGCAGTTCTTC. Its protein is CASSFRGRVDEQFF. The variable domain in full, completed from reference TRBV28 and TRBJ2-1, reads DVKVTQSSRYLVKRTGEKVFLECVQDMDHENMFWYRQDPGLGLRLIYFSYDVKMKEKGDIPEGYSVSREKKERFSLILESASTNQTSMYLCASSFRGRVDEQFFGPGTRLTVL.

In nucleotides, the CDR3 is TGTGCCAGCAGCTGGAGGAGGAACACTGAAGCTTTCTTT. Its translation: CASSWRRNTEAFF. The V gene is TRBV7-6, the J gene TRBJ1-1; D not resolved. V was cut by 4 bases and J by 1 base, with 7 bases left in between. Looked up from germline, CDR1 is SGHVS and CDR2 is FNYEAQ. This CDR3 comprises 13 residues. Complete variable domain (other parts from reference TRBV7-6 and TRBJ1-1): GAGVSQSPRYKVTKRGQDVALRCDPISGHVSLYWYRQALGQGPEFLTYFNYEAQQDKSGLPNDRFSAERPEGSISTLTIQRTEQRDSAMYRCASSWRRNTEAFFGQGTRLTVV.

This clone was found a few times. CDR3 sequence: CASRPTGRSYGYTF. The CDR3 DNA is TGTGCCAGCAGACCAACAGGGCGGAGCTATGGCTACACCTTC. The chain is built from TRBV27 and TRBJ1-2, with D perhaps TRBD1 (6 bases). This CDR3 spans 14 amino acids. CDR1 and CDR2 (germline): MNHEY, SMNVEV (reference sequence). V lost 6 bases and J 4 bases, leaving 15 bases between the germline ends.

The chain employs TRBV4-2 and TRBJ2-7, with 7 bases identical to TRBD1. From germline, CDR1 is LGHNA and CDR2 YNFKEQ. The J segment lost 0 bases and the V segment lost 1 base, leaving 3 bases of the junction unmatched. The CDR3 is made up of 15 amino acids. DNA for the CDR3: TGTGCCAGCAGCCAAGTTGGGACAGACTCCTACGAGCAGTACTTC. This translates into CASSQVGTDSYEQYF.

The chain combines TRBV24-1 with TRBJ2-1, with D unresolved. Trimming left V 3 bases short and J 8 bases short, with 13 bases between. Germline V lookup: CDR1 KGHDR, CDR2 SFDVKD. This CDR3 is 14 amino acids long. Here the CDR3 DNA reads TGTGCCACCAGTGATATCCTATACCGTGATGAGCAGTTCTTC. Its translation: CATSDILYRDEQFF.